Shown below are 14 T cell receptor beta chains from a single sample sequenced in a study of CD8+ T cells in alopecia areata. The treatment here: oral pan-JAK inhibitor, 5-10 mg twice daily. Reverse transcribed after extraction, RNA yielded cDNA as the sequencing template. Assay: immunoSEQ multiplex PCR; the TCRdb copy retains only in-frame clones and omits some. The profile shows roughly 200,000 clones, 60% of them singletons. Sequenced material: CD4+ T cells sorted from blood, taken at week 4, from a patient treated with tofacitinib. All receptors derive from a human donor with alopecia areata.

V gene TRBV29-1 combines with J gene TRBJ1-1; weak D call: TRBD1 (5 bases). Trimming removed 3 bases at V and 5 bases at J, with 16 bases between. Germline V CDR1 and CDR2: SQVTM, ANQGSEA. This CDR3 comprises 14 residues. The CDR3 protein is CSVEARVAGTEAFF. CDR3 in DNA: TGCAGCGTTGAGGCCAGGGTCGCGGGAACTGAAGCTTTCTTT.

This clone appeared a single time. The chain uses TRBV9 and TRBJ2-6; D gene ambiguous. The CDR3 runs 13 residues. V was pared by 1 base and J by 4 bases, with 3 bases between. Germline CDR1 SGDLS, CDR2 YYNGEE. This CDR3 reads CASSVKGANVLTF. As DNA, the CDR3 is TGTGCCAGCAGCGTAAAAGGGGCCAACGTCCTGACTTTC.

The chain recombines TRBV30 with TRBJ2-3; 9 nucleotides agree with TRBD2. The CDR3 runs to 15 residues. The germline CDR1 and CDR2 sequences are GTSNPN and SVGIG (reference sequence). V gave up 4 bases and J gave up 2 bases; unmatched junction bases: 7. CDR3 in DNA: TGTGCCTGGATAGTAGCGGGGGCGAACACAGATACGCAGTATTTT. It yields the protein CAWIVAGANTDTQYF.

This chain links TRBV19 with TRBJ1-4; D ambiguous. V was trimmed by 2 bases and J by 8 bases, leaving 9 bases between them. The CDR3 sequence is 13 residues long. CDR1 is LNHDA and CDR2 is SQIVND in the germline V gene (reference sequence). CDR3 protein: CASSIPPGEKLFF. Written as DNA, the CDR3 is TGTGCCAGTAGTATACCCCCGGGAGAAAAACTGTTTTTT.

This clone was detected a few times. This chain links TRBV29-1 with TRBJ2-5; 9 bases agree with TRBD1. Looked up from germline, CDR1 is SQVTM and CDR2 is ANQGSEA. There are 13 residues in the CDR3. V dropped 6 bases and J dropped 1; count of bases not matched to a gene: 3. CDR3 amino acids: CSVPDRGQETQYF. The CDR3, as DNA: TGCAGCGTCCCGGACAGGGGCCAAGAGACCCAGTACTTC.

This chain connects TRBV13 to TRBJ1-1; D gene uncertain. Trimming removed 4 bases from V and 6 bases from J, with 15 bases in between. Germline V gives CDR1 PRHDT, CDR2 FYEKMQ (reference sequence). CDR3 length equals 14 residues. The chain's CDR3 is CASSSALKQSEAFF. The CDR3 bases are TGTGCCAGCAGCTCCGCCTTAAAACAGTCTGAAGCTTTCTTT.

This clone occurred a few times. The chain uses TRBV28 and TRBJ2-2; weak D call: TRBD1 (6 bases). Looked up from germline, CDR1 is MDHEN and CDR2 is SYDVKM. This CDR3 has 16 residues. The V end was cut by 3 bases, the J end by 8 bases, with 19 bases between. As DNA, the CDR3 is TGTGCCAGCAGTTTCTCCAGGGGACCGAGGACAGGGGAGCTGTTTTTT. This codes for CASSFSRGPRTGELFF. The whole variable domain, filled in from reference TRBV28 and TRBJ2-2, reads DVKVTQSSRYLVKRTGEKVFLECVQDMDHENMFWYRQDPGLGLRLIYFSYDVKMKEKGDIPEGYSVSREKKERFSLILESASTNQTSMYLCASSFSRGPRTGELFFGEGSRLTVL.

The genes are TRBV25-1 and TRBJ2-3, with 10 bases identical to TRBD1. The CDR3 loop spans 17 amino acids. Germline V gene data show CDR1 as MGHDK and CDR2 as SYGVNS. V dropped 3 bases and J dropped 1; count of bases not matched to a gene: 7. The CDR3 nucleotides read TGTGCCAGCAGTGACCTCTTTGGGACAGGGGGCACAGATACGCAGTATTTT. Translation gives CASSDLFGTGGTDTQYF.

CDR3 DNA: TGCGCCAGCAGTCAATGCCTGATAAGGGAAAAACTGTTTTTT. It yields the protein CASSQCLIREKLFF. The V call is TRBV23-1, the J call TRBJ1-4; no clear D gene. TRBV23-1 is sorted into the ORF group, with uncertain function. This CDR3 region has 14 residues. V was pared by 1 base and J by 8 bases, with 11 bases between.

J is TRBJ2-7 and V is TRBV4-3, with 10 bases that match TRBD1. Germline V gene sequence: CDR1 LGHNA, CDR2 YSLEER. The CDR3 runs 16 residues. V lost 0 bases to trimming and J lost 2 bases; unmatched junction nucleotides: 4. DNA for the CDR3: TGCGCCAGCAGCCAAGATTCCGGGACAGGGGCCTACGAGCAGTACTTC. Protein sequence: CASSQDSGTGAYEQYF.

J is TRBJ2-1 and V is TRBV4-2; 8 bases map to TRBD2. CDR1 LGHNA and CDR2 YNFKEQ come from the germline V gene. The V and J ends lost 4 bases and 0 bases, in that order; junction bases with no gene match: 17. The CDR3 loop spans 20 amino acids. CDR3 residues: CASSPAGASGHYLSYNEQFF. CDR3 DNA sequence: TGTGCCAGCAGCCCCGCCGGGGCTAGCGGGCACTACCTCTCCTACAATGAGCAGTTCTTC.

In DNA, the CDR3 is TGCGCCAGCAGCCAAGGGGGTGGGCTAGCGGGGCAAGAGACCCAGTACTTC. It codes for CASSQGGGLAGQETQYF. J is TRBJ2-5 and V is TRBV4-3, with 9 nucleotides matching TRBD2. The CDR3 length is 17 residues. Germline V gene lookup returns CDR1 LGHNA and CDR2 YSLEER. The trim removed 1 base at V and 2 bases at J, leaving 8 bases unmatched.

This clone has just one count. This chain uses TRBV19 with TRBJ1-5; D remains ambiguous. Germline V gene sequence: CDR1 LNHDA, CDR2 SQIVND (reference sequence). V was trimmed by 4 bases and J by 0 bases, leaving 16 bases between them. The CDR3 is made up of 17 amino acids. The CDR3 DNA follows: TGTGCCAGTAGTACCAACCCCGGACGGAATAGCAATCAGCCCCAGCATTTT. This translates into CASSTNPGRNSNQPQHF.

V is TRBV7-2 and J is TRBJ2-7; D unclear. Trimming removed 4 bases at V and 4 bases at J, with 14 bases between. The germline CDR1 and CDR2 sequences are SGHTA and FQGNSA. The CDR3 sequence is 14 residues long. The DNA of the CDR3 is TGTGCCAGCAGCTCCCCCCCCGGCGGTTACGAGCAGTACTTC. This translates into CASSSPPGGYEQYF. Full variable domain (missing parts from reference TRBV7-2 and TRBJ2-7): GAGVSQSPSNKVTEKGKDVELRCDPISGHTALYWYRQSLGQGLEFLIYFQGNSAPDKSGLPSDRFSAERTGGSVSTLTIQRTQQEDSAVYLCASSSPPGGYEQYFGPGTRLTVT.